A single sample is the source of the 30 T cell receptor beta chains below, sequenced in a study of shared T cell receptors in the human thymus. This table comes from immunoSEQ multiplex PCR, and its TCRdb copy is limited to in-frame clones, with some not included. The sample includes 500,000 to 550,000 clones, 70% to 80% of them seen just once. This sample was shared with a second study, whose subject was human thymus T cells.

Sequenced input: thymocytes. These receptors all stem from a boy less than two years old with a congenital heart defect.

The V call is TRBV9, the J call TRBJ1-3; 8 bases are shared with TRBD1. Germline V CDR1 and CDR2: SGDLS, YYNGEE. This CDR3 has 17 amino acids. The V and J ends lost 2 bases and 0 bases, in that order; junction bases with no gene match: 7. The CDR3: CASSVGTGRNSGNTIYF. The CDR3 DNA reads TGTGCCAGCAGCGTTGGGACAGGAAGGAACTCTGGAAACACCATATATTTT.

The V gene is TRBV5-4, the J gene TRBJ1-3; 10 nucleotides line up with TRBD1. CDR1 SGHNT and CDR2 YYREEE come from the germline V gene (reference sequence). This CDR3 is 14 amino acids long. J gave up 5 bases and V 4 bases, and 3 bases lay outside the gene matches. The CDR3 protein is CASSIDRGRNTIYF. The CDR3 nucleotides read TGTGCCAGCAGCATAGACAGGGGGCGAAACACCATATATTTT.

This rearrangement joins TRBV29-1 to TRBJ2-5, with TRBD2 matching 9 bases. This CDR3 contains 16 residues. With V trimmed by 4 bases and J by 4 bases, 13 bases remained unmatched. CDR1 and CDR2 (germline): SQVTM, ANQGSEA. The CDR3 region has the DNA TGCAGCGTTGCGGCGGTTGCGGGAGGGCCGGGAGAGACCCAGTACTTC. Translation gives CSVAAVAGGPGETQYF.

This sequence joins TRBV6-5 and TRBJ2-3; D is perhaps TRBD2 (6 bases). CDR3 size: 15 residues. V was trimmed by 7 bases and J by 0 bases, leaving 14 bases between them. Looked up from germline, CDR1 is MNHEY and CDR2 is SVGAGI. The DNA of the CDR3 is TGTGCCAGCACCCGGAAGCGGGCTAGCACAGATACGCAGTATTTT. It is translated as CASTRKRASTDTQYF.

The chain carries TRBV10-3 and TRBJ1-4, with 7 bases lining up with TRBD1. Germline lookup yields CDR1 ENHRY and CDR2 SYGVKD. There are 20 residues in the CDR3. V gave up 0 bases and J gave up 4 bases; unmatched junction bases: 17. CDR3 in amino acids: CAISESRSVPPDRDNEKLFF. The CDR3, as DNA: TGTGCCATCAGTGAGTCGAGGTCTGTACCCCCCGACAGGGATAATGAAAAACTGTTTTTT.

This clone was seen a few times. The rearrangement joins TRBV7-6 to TRBJ2-1; D may be TRBD1 (6 bases). The ends were cut back, 9 bases at V and 2 bases at J, with 14 bases in the middle. Per germline, CDR1 SGHVS and CDR2 FNYEAQ. The CDR3 spans 14 residues. The CDR3 bases are TGTGCCAGTTCAGGGGTAGGGCCCTACAATGAGCAGTTCTTC. Its translation is CASSGVGPYNEQFF.

The chain combines TRBV13 with TRBJ2-3, with TRBD2 identical over 15 bases. Germline CDR1 is PRHDT and CDR2 is FYEKMQ (reference sequence). The CDR3 loop spans 17 amino acids. V lost 0 bases to trimming and J lost 6 bases; unmatched junction nucleotides: 4. The CDR3 loop reads CASSLGLGLAGGDTQYF. The CDR3 DNA is TGTGCCAGCAGCTTAGGACTAGGACTAGCGGGGGGGGATACGCAGTATTTT.

J is TRBJ2-1 and V is TRBV10-3, with 14 bases fitting TRBD2. The length of the CDR3 is 17 residues. Losses at the gene ends were 5 bases for V and 3 bases for J; bases not matched to a gene: 6. In germline, CDR1 is ENHRY, CDR2 SYGVKD. In DNA form, the CDR3 reads TGTGCCATCAGTCCATGGACTAGCGGGGGGAACTACAATGAGCAGTTCTTC. Residues: CAISPWTSGGNYNEQFF.

V usage is TRBV5-4 and J usage is TRBJ2-4; D may be TRBD2 (5 bases). The V and J ends lost 4 bases and 0 bases respectively, with 20 bases between them. Germline V gene sequence: CDR1 SGHNT, CDR2 YYREEE (reference sequence). CDR3 length equals 18 residues. CDR3 amino acids: CASSLSPDSWGAKNIQYF. CDR3 sequence (DNA): TGTGCCAGCAGCCTAAGCCCGGACTCTTGGGGAGCCAAAAACATTCAGTACTTC.

The V and J genes are TRBV4-3 and TRBJ2-7, with 9 bases fitting TRBD2. Germline V CDR1 and CDR2: LGHNA, YSLEER. Trimming took 7 bases from V and 9 from J; bases not matched to a gene: 22. The CDR3 has 17 residues. CDR3 DNA: TGCGCCAGCAAGCTTATGACAGGGTATGCGGGAGGGGGGGGGCAGTACTTC. Translated, it gives CASKLMTGYAGGGGQYF.

The rearrangement joins TRBV2 to TRBJ1-2; D is undetermined. The CDR3 is 15 amino acids. With 1 base removed from V and 1 base from J, the gap between germline ends came to 10 bases. Per the germline V gene, CDR1 is SNHLY and CDR2 is FYNNEI. CDR3 residues: CASSEDRHLNYGYTF. In nucleotides, the CDR3 is TGTGCCAGCAGTGAAGACAGACACCTTAACTATGGCTACACCTTC.

This clone was seen more than once but under ten times. J is TRBJ1-3 and V is TRBV4-3; 7 bases are a match to TRBD1. Unmatched junction bases numbered 8, after V lost 0 bases and J lost 0 bases. From germline, CDR1 is LGHNA and CDR2 YSLEER. The CDR3 loop spans 18 amino acids. DNA for the CDR3: TGCGCCAGCAGCCAAGACGGTGAGAACAGGGGCTCTGGAAACACCATATATTTT. As protein: CASSQDGENRGSGNTIYF.

The chain carries TRBV30 and TRBJ1-1; 8 bases are a match to TRBD1. The CDR3 has 18 residues. V was clipped by 0 bases and J by 4 bases; unmatched bases: 16. Germline values: CDR1 GTSNPN, CDR2 SVGIG (reference sequence). In DNA form, the CDR3 reads TGTGCCTGGAGTGTCCCACTGGGACAGGTTAAAGGCAGCACTGAAGCTTTCTTT. It is translated as CAWSVPLGQVKGSTEAFF.

This chain connects TRBV11-2 to TRBJ2-7; D remains ambiguous. Germline values: CDR1 SGHAT, CDR2 FQNNGV. The CDR3 length is 15 residues. V shed 5 bases and J shed 0 bases, with 14 bases lying between them. The CDR3 spells CASSQRSESSYEQYF. The CDR3 DNA is TGTGCCAGCAGCCAGAGGTCGGAGAGCTCCTACGAGCAGTACTTC.

CDR3 in DNA: TGTGCCATCACCCCCGGACTAGCGGGAGAGGGGAGAGACGAGCAGTACTTC. It translates to CAITPGLAGEGRDEQYF. The chain combines TRBV10-3 with TRBJ2-7, with 13 bases fitting TRBD2. Per the germline V gene, CDR1 is ENHRY and CDR2 is SYGVKD. Trimming removed 7 bases from V and 5 bases from J; junction bases left unmatched: 14. The CDR3 spans 17 residues.

The V gene is TRBV27, the J gene TRBJ2-2, with D possibly being TRBD2 (5 bases). The CDR3 has 16 amino acids. V dropped 4 bases and J dropped 4 bases, with 16 bases sitting between them. Per the germline V gene, CDR1 is MNHEY and CDR2 is SMNVEV (reference sequence). The CDR3 loop is CASSSEGRSGTGELFF. The CDR3, as DNA: TGTGCCAGCAGTTCCGAGGGAAGGTCCGGCACCGGGGAGCTGTTTTTT.

J is TRBJ1-5 and V is TRBV27; the D gene is possibly TRBD1 (5 bases). The CDR3 is made up of 16 amino acids. Deletions cut 2 bases from V and 1 base from J, with 12 bases between. Germline V CDR1 and CDR2: MNHEY, SMNVEV (reference sequence). The CDR3 DNA sequence: TGTGCCAGCAGTTTAAGGGGACTGTCCAGCAATCAGCCCCAGCATTTT. This encodes CASSLRGLSSNQPQHF.

This clone has just one count. This chain links TRBV6-8 with TRBJ2-3, with D perhaps TRBD2 (5 bases). The ends were cut back, 6 bases at V and 0 bases at J, with 16 bases in the middle. The CDR3 runs to 16 residues. Looked up from germline, CDR1 is MNHGY and CDR2 is SAAAGT. DNA of the CDR3: TGTGCCAGCAGCCGTTGGCCGCCGGGGAGCACAGATACGCAGTATTTT. Translated, it gives CASSRWPPGSTDTQYF.

This clone was observed once. The rearrangement links TRBV30 to TRBJ2-3; D remains ambiguous. Per germline, CDR1 GTSNPN and CDR2 SVGIG (reference sequence). CDR3 length: 14 residues. Trimming left V 0 bases short and J 11 bases short, with 18 bases between. CDR3 region: CAWSVTRLEHKQYF. CDR3 nucleotides: TGTGCCTGGAGTGTAACACGACTGGAGCATAAGCAGTATTTT.

V is TRBV28 and J is TRBJ2-1; 7 bases map to TRBD2. The germline CDR1 and CDR2 sequences are MDHEN and SYDVKM. Trimming cost V 3 bases and J 2 bases; bases outside gene matches: 7. The CDR3 runs to 16 residues. The CDR3 loop reads CASSFRKAGPYNEQFF. CDR3 sequence (DNA): TGTGCCAGCAGTTTCCGCAAAGCGGGGCCCTACAATGAGCAGTTCTTC.

The chain uses TRBV27 and TRBJ2-1, with 8 bases matching TRBD2. The length of the CDR3 is 16 residues. Germline V lookup: CDR1 MNHEY, CDR2 SMNVEV (reference sequence). Trimming cost V 3 bases and J 7 bases; bases outside gene matches: 11. CDR3 sequence reads: CASSFLKRESENEQFF. As DNA, the CDR3 is TGTGCCAGCAGTTTCCTGAAGCGGGAGAGTGAAAATGAGCAGTTCTTC.

The J gene is TRBJ2-3, the V gene TRBV6-6, with no clear D. V dropped 2 bases and J dropped 6 bases, with 3 bases sitting between them. This CDR3 comprises 11 residues. Germline values: CDR1 MNHNY, CDR2 SVGAGI (reference sequence). The CDR3: CASSYEDTQYF. CDR3 DNA: TGTGCCAGCAGTTACGAGGATACGCAGTATTTT.

The V gene is TRBV19, the J gene TRBJ2-1, with 10 bases that match TRBD1. CDR3 length: 18 amino acids. Germline assignment: CDR1 LNHDA and CDR2 SQIVND (reference sequence). The J segment lost 4 bases and the V segment lost 2 bases, leaving 11 bases of the junction unmatched. This CDR3 is CASSIMGSGQGVYNEQFF. In DNA form, the CDR3 reads TGTGCCAGTAGTATAATGGGCTCCGGACAGGGGGTTTACAATGAGCAGTTCTTC.

V is TRBV7-9 and J is TRBJ2-4; 13 nucleotides match TRBD2. This CDR3 spans 18 amino acids. Germline V gene lookup returns CDR1 SEHNR and CDR2 FQNEAQ (reference sequence). V shed 4 bases and J 4 bases; nucleotides not matched to a gene: 10. CDR3: CASSSPTSGRPWKNIQYF. As DNA, the CDR3 is TGTGCCAGCAGCTCACCGACTAGCGGGAGGCCCTGGAAAAACATTCAGTACTTC. The complete variable domain, with remaining parts taken from reference TRBV7-9 and TRBJ2-4, reads DTGVSQNPRHKITKRGQNVTFRCDPISEHNRLYWYRQTLGQGPEFLTYFQNEAQLEKSRLLSDRFSAERPKGSFSTLEIQRTEQGDSAMYLCASSSPTSGRPWKNIQYFGAGTRLSVL.

The rearrangement joins TRBV18 to TRBJ1-1; 7 positions agree with TRBD1. CDR3 length: 15 amino acids. V shed 5 bases and J 4 bases; nucleotides not matched to a gene: 10. Looked up from germline, CDR1 is KGHSH and CDR2 is LQKENI. The CDR3 reads CASSDGQVGGTEAFF. The CDR3 region has the DNA TGTGCCAGCTCAGACGGACAGGTCGGTGGCACTGAAGCTTTCTTT.

The chain carries TRBV19 and TRBJ2-7; TRBD2 matches at 8 bases. The V segment lost 6 bases and the J segment 2 bases; nucleotides outside the gene matches: 9. The CDR3 is made up of 15 amino acids. Germline V gives CDR1 LNHDA, CDR2 SQIVND (reference sequence). The CDR3 sequence is CASRPSGTRTYEQYF. The CDR3 nucleotides read TGTGCCAGTAGACCGTCCGGGACTAGAACCTACGAGCAGTACTTC.

The rearrangement uses TRBV9 and TRBJ1-1; 11 bases are shared with TRBD1. Germline CDR1 reads SGDLS; CDR2 reads YYNGEE. V lost 3 bases, J lost 5 bases, and 9 bases stayed unmatched. This CDR3 comprises 16 residues. The CDR3 DNA reads as TGTGCCAGCAGCGCGGAGGGACAGGGGGGAAAGACTGAAGCTTTCTTT. Translating gives CASSAEGQGGKTEAFF.

The chain is built from TRBV4-2 and TRBJ2-1; a weak D match, TRBD2 (6 bases). Germline V gene sequence: CDR1 LGHNA, CDR2 YNFKEQ. V was shortened by 5 bases and J by 8 bases, with 19 bases between the two germline ends. This CDR3 spans 15 amino acids. CDR3 in amino acids: CASSFRDSKGDEQFF. CDR3 DNA: TGTGCCAGCAGCTTCCGGGACTCGAAGGGCGATGAGCAGTTCTTC.

The chain couples TRBV5-4 to TRBJ2-1; D ambiguous. The V end was cut by 3 bases, the J end by 4 bases, with 8 bases between. This CDR3 spans 13 amino acids. Per the germline V gene, CDR1 is SGHNT and CDR2 is YYREEE (reference sequence). CDR3 bases: TGTGCCAGCAGCTCCGTAGCTTACAATGAGCAGTTCTTC. Residues: CASSSVAYNEQFF.

This clone has a single count. The genes are TRBV29-1 and TRBJ1-1; 10 nucleotides align to TRBD1. V lost 6 bases and J lost 1; bases outside the gene matches: 11. This CDR3 is 16 amino acids long. Germline loops: CDR1 SQVTM, CDR2 ANQGSEA. The CDR3 sequence: CSVCSGTGERNTEAFF. The CDR3 coding sequence is TGCAGCGTCTGCTCCGGGACAGGGGAGAGGAACACTGAAGCTTTCTTT.